This T cell receptor (beta chain) came from a study of radiotherapy plus CTLA-4 blockade in lung cancer. CDR3 length equals 14 residues. Trimming cost V 4 bases and J 4 bases; bases outside gene matches: 9. Per germline, CDR1 SQVTM and CDR2 ANQGSEA. The protocol was immunoSEQ multiplex PCR, while the TCRdb copy is restricted to in-frame clones and leaves out a portion. This table holds more than 100,000 clones, 85% to 90% found once. The receptor comes from a human donor with non-small cell lung cancer that progressed on radiotherapy plus ipilimumab. This sequence joins TRBV29-1 and TRBJ1-1, with 7 nucleotides matching TRBD1. The material sequenced was peripheral blood, taken from a patient treated with radiotherapy plus ipilimumab. The DNA for the CDR3 is TGCAGCGTTGGGTTAGGGGGCGTTGGCACTGAAGCTTTCTTT. This translates into CSVGLGGVGTEAFF.